Detailed here is one T cell receptor (beta chain). The antigen remains undetermined. The data are from a study of cytomegalovirus exposure and HLA in healthy donors. About the research overall: A later analysis reported the same platform for the approximately 110 validation repertoires and the 500 to 700 first-cohort repertoires. Study results and caveats: Cytomegalovirus-associated TCR beta chains were listed, numbering 150 to 200. Confirmation in vitro established that a few CMV-associated chains were specific for CMV antigens. The finding came from a later analysis; first-cohort TCR clusters tended to co-occur in the 120 or so validation repertoires.

Data came from immunoSEQ multiplex PCR; TCRdb stores just in-frame clones and leaves some out. The sample carries under 200,000 clones, about nine tenths recorded once. The CDR3 loop spans 12 amino acids. V shed 7 bases and J 3 bases; nucleotides not matched to a gene: 2. The V gene's germline CDR1 is SGHNT and CDR2 YENEEA. The V call is TRBV11-3, the J call TRBJ1-1, with 7 bases fitting TRBD1. The specimen was PBMCs. The receptor was isolated from a young woman in good health and CMV-seropositive. The CDR3 bases are TGTGCCAGCAAACAGGGGTACACTGAAGCTTTCTTT. It yields the protein CASKQGYTEAFF. Full variable domain (remainder filled in from reference TRBV11-3 and TRBJ1-1): EAGVVQSPRYKIIEKKQPVAFWCNPISGHNTLYWYLQNLGQGPELLIRYENEEAVDDSQLPKDRFSAERLKGVDSTLKIQPAELGDSAVYLCASKQGYTEAFFGQGTRLTVV.